The text below deals with one TCR beta chain. There is no known antigen for this receptor. No clone much larger than this one lies a single base away; base qualities are absent. Another Seattle source contributed samples from volunteer blood donors who had recovered from COVID-19. Each collaborating institution followed its own protocols to collect whole blood in K2EDTA tubes. For TCRbeta analysis, collaborators shipped samples in one of three forms: frozen whole blood, isolated PBMCs, or DNA extracted from either of those sample types. V loses 2 bases at its end and J loses 8 bases; junction bases beyond the gene matches: 12. Based on the germline V gene (reference sequence), the CDR1 and CDR2 sequences are LNHNV and YYDKDF. The CDR3 goes from the cysteine to the phenylalanine over 16 residues. Of all the DNA, just the CDR3 is kept, 48 bases in frame from base 1. The immunoSEQ Assay, a bias-controlled multiplex PCR, was used to amplify TCRbeta CDR3 regions from genomic DNA. The original methods were these. The number of nucleated cells in each sample was estimated by amplification of reference gene primers within the assay. Sequence reads were collapsed and filtered to measure the absolute abundance of every unique TCRbeta CDR3 rearrangement. For each sample, productive Simpson clonality was calculated by taking the square root of Simpson's diversity index across productive rearrangements. TCRdb holds this immuneACCESS table with in-frame rearrangements only. Some clones are missing; in checked studies, unresolved V genes explain under half, and the rest has no known cause. V, J and clone size are taken as reported in that table, and D and trimming were inferred from the DNA itself. The sample records over 200,000 clones, roughly 88% of which are singletons. 2.2% of the sample is in the top ten clones.

This specimen belongs to a study of blood T cell repertoires in COVID-19 (dated by TCRdb to the early 2020s). Background on the whole study: The collaborator samples originated in the United States, Italy and Spain and spanned the acute and convalescent phases of COVID-19. The prospective study material was composed of cDNA or gDNA derived from T cells, B-cell-depleted T cells, or PBMCs. The dataset comprised deeply sampled blood TCRbeta repertoires from subjects exposed to, actively infected with, or recovered from COVID-19. The repertoires were released in a freely available public database intended as a resource for research on the immune response to SARS-CoV-2. The samples were drawn from the first 160 participants of the ongoing ImmuneRACE study and from 1,200 or so subjects provided by 6 global collaborators. The sample metadata nearly always contained a de-identified subject ID, COVID-19 status, age in years and sex. Where HLA class I and class II types were available, the types were taken from metadata supplied by the sample provider, not from assay-based typing. General conclusions and limits of the study: The amount of clinical and demographic metadata varied by source and participant and was provided uncurated.

The V gene is TRBV15 and the J gene is TRBJ2-1; TRBD1 matches 7 bases in the middle. The sequence derives from a young man who had recovered from COVID-19. The source material was peripheral blood. Read as DNA, the sequence is TGTGCCACCAGCAGACACCCCGGGACAGACGCGGATGAGCAGTTCTTC. Its amino acids are CATSRHPGTDADEQFF.